The 20 T cell receptor beta chains below all came from one sample that was sequenced in a study of cytomegalovirus exposure and HLA in healthy donors. PCR primers comprised 60 Vbeta and 13 Jbeta primers. Sequenced by immunoSEQ multiplex PCR; TCRdb stores in-frame clones only, minus some. The table shows a few hundred thousand clones, with roughly 80% occurring only once. Sequencing used PBMCs. The receptors derive from a man under 40 in good health and CMV-seronegative.

There are a few counts of this clone. The chain couples TRBV19 to TRBJ1-5; possibly TRBD1 for D (6 bases). The CDR3 is 12 amino acids. Trimming took 5 bases from V and 9 from J, leaving 11 bases between them. Looked up from germline, CDR1 is LNHDA and CDR2 is SQIVND (reference sequence). The CDR3 region has the DNA TGTGCCAGTAGTCGCCAAGGGGGGCCCCAGCATTTT. Amino acid sequence: CASSRQGGPQHF. The full variable domain, rest sourced from reference TRBV19 and TRBJ1-5, is DGGITQSPKYLFRKEGQNVTLSCEQNLNHDAMYWYRQDPGQGLRLIYYSQIVNDFQKGDIAEGYSVSREKKESFPLTVTSAQKNPTAFYLCASSRQGGPQHFGDGTRLSIL.

This rearrangement joins TRBV2 to TRBJ1-2, with D possibly TRBD1 on 6 matching bases. V gave up 5 bases and J gave up 6 bases, with 16 bases separating them. The CDR3 is 14 residues long. In germline, CDR1 is SNHLY, CDR2 FYNNEI. The CDR3 bases are TGTGCCAGCAGTTTATCAGGGGTGTGGGATGGCTACACCTTC. Protein product: CASSLSGVWDGYTF.

V usage is TRBV9 and J usage is TRBJ2-7; 8 nucleotides align to TRBD1. The CDR3 extends over 14 amino acids. Germline V CDR1 and CDR2: SGDLS, YYNGEE. Unmatched junction bases numbered 6, after V lost 0 bases and J lost 7 bases. This CDR3 is CASSVGGQGREQYF. The CDR3 nucleotides are TGTGCCAGCAGCGTAGGCGGACAGGGTCGTGAGCAGTACTTC.

The chain couples TRBV5-1 to TRBJ1-4; a weak D match, TRBD1 (5 bases). CDR3 length: 16 amino acids. The V gene lost 0 bases and the J gene lost 7 bases, with 16 bases spanning the gap. CDR1 SGHRS and CDR2 YFSETQ come from the germline V gene. The CDR3, as DNA: TGCGCCAGCAGCTTGGTTTTTCGGTCGGGGGGTGAAAAACTGTTTTTT. This codes for CASSLVFRSGGEKLFF.

This rearrangement joins TRBV5-1 to TRBJ1-1; D unclear. CDR1 is SGHRS and CDR2 is YFSETQ in the germline V gene. The CDR3 is 15 amino acids. The V end was cut by 0 bases, the J end by 11 bases, with 20 bases between. CDR3 DNA sequence: TGCGCCAGCAGCTTGGGAACTCCGGGCCGCGGGTTGGCTTTCTTT. Translated: CASSLGTPGRGLAFF.

This clone was seen just once. Sequence at one end of the junction differs from germline and may be a read error. Other DNA sequences in the same sample also yield this CDR3. The genes are TRBV2 and TRBJ1-6; D is unresolved. Germline assignment: CDR1 SNHLY and CDR2 FYNNEI. The CDR3 spans 16 residues. The CDR3: CASSVNRVSYNSPLHF. In DNA, the CDR3 is TGCGCCAGCAGCGTTAATCGGGTGTCCTATAATTCACCCCTCCACTTT.

The rearrangement joins TRBV5-1 to TRBJ2-4; D ambiguous. Germline CDR1 and CDR2: SGHRS and YFSETQ. CDR3 length: 16 residues. V was trimmed by 0 bases and J by 1 base, leaving 11 bases between them. Here the CDR3 DNA reads TGCGCCAGCAGCTTGGGAGCGAGATTGGCCAAAAACATTCAGTACTTC. Protein sequence: CASSLGARLAKNIQYF.

The CDR3 DNA reads TGTGCCAGCAGTTCGTTCCTGGCGGCTTACGAGCAGTACTTC. This translates into CASSSFLAAYEQYF. The genes are TRBV28 and TRBJ2-7; D call uncertain. The germline gives CDR1 MDHEN, CDR2 SYDVKM. The V end was cut by 4 bases, the J end by 4 bases, with 14 bases between. The CDR3 is made up of 14 amino acids.

The chain employs TRBV9 and TRBJ2-7, with TRBD1 matching over 10 bases. Germline CDR1 SGDLS, CDR2 YYNGEE. Losses at the gene ends were 1 base for V and 6 bases for J; bases not matched to a gene: 10. This CDR3 spans 16 amino acids. This chain's CDR3 is CASSVTTGGYYGEQYF. DNA for the CDR3: TGTGCCAGCAGCGTAACGACAGGGGGCTACTACGGCGAGCAGTACTTC.

The sample holds one count of this clone. The rearrangement uses TRBV14 and TRBJ2-1; 12 bases agree with TRBD1. The CDR3 loop spans 15 amino acids. Germline loops: CDR1 SGHDN, CDR2 FVKESK. The junction had 4 bases not matched to a gene; V was cut back by 6 bases and J by 4 bases. The CDR3 DNA follows: TGTGCCAGCAGTCGGGACAGGGGGCCTTACAATGAGCAGTTCTTC. Translation gives CASSRDRGPYNEQFF.

The CDR3 spells CASSLGGGLGDTQYF. CDR3 bases: TGCGCCAGCAGCTTGGGGGGGGGCCTGGGAGATACGCAGTATTTT. The chain recombines TRBV5-1 with TRBJ2-3; the D gene is possibly TRBD2 (7 bases). V lost 0 bases to trimming and J lost 5 bases, with 13 bases between them. CDR3 length: 15 residues. CDR1 and CDR2 from the germline V gene are SGHRS and YFSETQ.

J is TRBJ1-6 and V is TRBV28; tentatively, D is TRBD1 (5 bases). Trimming cost V 5 bases and J 9 bases, with 20 bases left between them. This CDR3 is built from 16 residues. CDR1 is MDHEN, CDR2 SYDVKM, per germline. CDR3 protein: CASSPGKGRLSSPLHF. CDR3 nucleotides: TGTGCCAGCAGTCCCGGGAAGGGGAGGTTAAGTTCACCCCTCCACTTT.

The chain employs TRBV29-1 and TRBJ1-4; D unclear. CDR1 is SQVTM and CDR2 is ANQGSEA in the germline V gene. The CDR3 contains 13 residues. V was pared by 2 bases and J by 8 bases, with 12 bases between. This CDR3 reads CSVETGIGEKLFF. The CDR3 DNA sequence: TGCAGCGTTGAAACGGGAATTGGCGAAAAACTGTTTTTT.

The chain recombines TRBV10-2 with TRBJ2-7; the D gene is possibly TRBD1 (5 bases). With 0 bases removed from V and 2 bases from J, the gap between germline ends came to 5 bases. CDR1 is WSHSY, CDR2 SAAADI, per germline. This CDR3 has 13 amino acids. This CDR3 is CASSESGPYEQYF. The DNA for the CDR3 is TGCGCCAGCAGTGAGTCGGGGCCCTACGAGCAGTACTTC.

The gene calls are TRBV4-1 and TRBJ1-2, with D maybe TRBD1 (6 bases). Germline CDR1 and CDR2: MGHRA and YSYEKL. Trimming shortened V by 4 bases and J by 4 bases, and 16 bases separated the two germline ends. The CDR3 runs 15 residues. CDR3: CASSPARQASYGYTF. CDR3 DNA sequence: TGCGCCAGCAGCCCCGCCAGACAGGCATCCTATGGCTACACCTTC.

This chain uses TRBV5-1 with TRBJ2-7, with no clear D. The CDR3 runs to 14 residues. The V gene's germline CDR1 is SGHRS and CDR2 YFSETQ. Between the trimmed V and J ends, which lost 8 bases and 5 bases, there was a span of 20 bases. CDR3 sequence (DNA): TGCGCCAGTTCCCAATTTGCCGAGGCCAACGAGCAGTACTTC. Residues: CASSQFAEANEQYF.

The V call is TRBV18, the J call TRBJ2-1; D is possibly TRBD2 (6 bases). The V gene lost 6 bases and the J gene lost 5 bases, with 14 bases spanning the gap. The CDR3 runs 14 residues. Germline V CDR1 and CDR2: KGHSH, LQKENI. CDR3 residues: CASSLGDFDNEQFF. The CDR3 DNA is TGTGCCAGCTCGCTTGGGGACTTTGACAATGAGCAGTTCTTC.

The gene calls are TRBV5-4 and TRBJ1-2, with 8 bases lining up with TRBD1. Germline-derived CDR1 and CDR2 are SGHNT and YYREEE (reference sequence). CDR3 length: 16 residues. Trimming at V came to 1 base and at J to 3 bases, leaving 8 bases not matched to a gene. The CDR3 DNA sequence: TGTGCCAGCAGCTTGTGGACAGGGCTGACTTACTATGGCTACACCTTC. Translating gives CASSLWTGLTYYGYTF. Full variable domain (remainder filled in from reference TRBV5-4 and TRBJ1-2): ETGVTQSPTHLIKTRGQQVTLRCSSQSGHNTVSWYQQALGQGPQFIFQYYREEENGRGNFPPRFSGLQFPNYSSELNVNALELDDSALYLCASSLWTGLTYYGYTFGSGTRLTVV.

The sample holds one count of this clone. The chain carries TRBV9 and TRBJ2-1; 7 bases agree with TRBD1. The CDR3 consists of 14 residues. CDR1 and CDR2 (germline): SGDLS, YYNGEE. J gave up 5 bases and V 5 bases, and 7 bases lay outside the gene matches. In nucleotides, the CDR3 is TGTGCCAGCAGTCGGGACAGATCAGACAATGAGCAGTTCTTC. Translating it yields CASSRDRSDNEQFF. Drawing the rest from reference TRBV9 and TRBJ2-1, the complete variable domain is DSGVTQTPKHLITATGQRVTLRCSPRSGDLSVYWYQQSLDQGLQFLIQYYNGEERAKGNILERFSAQQFPDLHSELNLSSLELGDSALYFCASSRDRSDNEQFFGPGTRLTVL.

This clone appeared a single time. The rearrangement uses TRBV7-2 and TRBJ2-5; a possible D gene is TRBD1 (9 bases). Germline V lookup: CDR1 SGHTA, CDR2 FQGNSA. The length of the CDR3 is 18 residues. The V end lost 2 bases, the J end lost 4 bases, and 23 bases lay between the germline ends. CDR3 nucleotide sequence: TGTGCCAGCAGCTTAACGGGGGGGGCCGACAGGGGGAGAGAGACCCAGTACTTC. Translated: CASSLTGGADRGRETQYF.